This T cell receptor beta chain was profiled in a study of cytomegalovirus exposure and HLA in healthy donors. The CDR3 runs to 14 residues. V was shortened by 8 bases and J by 6 bases, with 16 bases between the two germline ends. From germline, CDR1 is LNHDA and CDR2 SQIVND (reference sequence). PCR primers comprised 60 Vbeta and 13 Jbeta primers. The data were produced by immunoSEQ multiplex PCR, yet TCRdb's version contains in-frame clones alone and is incomplete. This table lists around 70,000 clones. The sequenced sample was PBMCs. The chain combines TRBV19 with TRBJ2-2; D might be TRBD1 (5 bases). This receptor was identified in a boy younger than 18 in good health and CMV-seronegative. The CDR3 protein is CASCDHLGAGELFF. The DNA for the CDR3 is TGTGCCAGTTGCGACCACCTAGGGGCCGGGGAGCTGTTTTTT.